This T cell receptor beta chain is drawn from a study of post-analysis software for immune sequencing data. General study findings and limits: Comparison of patients with controls showed a handful of TRBV segments more frequent in patients, TRBV5-6, TRBV5-1 and TRBV20-1 among them. Normalized Chao1 diversity in multiple sclerosis patients fell significantly below that of controls. Those samples that were prepared in the same batch co-clustered strongly by F measure.

This clonotype has a handful of counts. What it recognizes is unknown. Presence of unique molecular identifiers characterized the TCR beta cDNA libraries. From around 0.96 to 9.9 million T cells, roughly 540,000 cDNA molecules were obtained. MiXCR was run by TCRdb on the PCR reads, yielding one entry per CDR3 protein. The data hold about 820,000 distinct CDR3 sequences, with approximately 50% observed a single time. The J segment lost 0 bases and the V segment lost 6 bases, leaving 1 base of the junction unmatched. The CDR3 consists of 13 residues. CDR1 is SQVTM, CDR2 ANQGSEA, per germline. The receptor was derived from a girl between 5 and 17 years old with multiple sclerosis. V usage is TRBV29-1 and J usage is TRBJ1-4; 7 nucleotides align to TRBD1. Sample: blood. The CDR3 is CSVGQSTNEKLFF. CDR3 nucleotide sequence: TGCAGCGTGGGACAGTCAACTAATGAAAAACTGTTTTTT.